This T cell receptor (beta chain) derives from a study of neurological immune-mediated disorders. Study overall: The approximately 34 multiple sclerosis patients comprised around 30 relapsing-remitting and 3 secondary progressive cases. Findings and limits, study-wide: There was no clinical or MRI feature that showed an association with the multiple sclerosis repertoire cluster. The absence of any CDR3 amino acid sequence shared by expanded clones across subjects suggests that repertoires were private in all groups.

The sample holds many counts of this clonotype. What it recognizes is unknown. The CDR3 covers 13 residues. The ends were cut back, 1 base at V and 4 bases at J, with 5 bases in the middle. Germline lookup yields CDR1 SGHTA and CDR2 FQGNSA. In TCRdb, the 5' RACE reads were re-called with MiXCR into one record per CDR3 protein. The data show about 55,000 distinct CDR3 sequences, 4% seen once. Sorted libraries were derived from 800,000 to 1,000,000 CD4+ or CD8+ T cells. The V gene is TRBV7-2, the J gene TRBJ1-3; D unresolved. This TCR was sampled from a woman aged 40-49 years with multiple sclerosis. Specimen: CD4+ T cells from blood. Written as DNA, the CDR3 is TGTGCCAGCAGCTTAGTGAGGGGAAACACCATATATTTT. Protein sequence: CASSLVRGNTIYF.